The 5 T cell receptor beta chains below were found in one sample sequenced in a study of cytomegalovirus exposure and HLA in healthy donors. Use of 60 Vbeta and 13 Jbeta primers characterized the PCR. Generated by immunoSEQ multiplex PCR, the TCRdb table keeps only in-frame clones and is missing some. The sample holds fewer than 200,000 clones, roughly 84% seen once. The specimen was PBMCs. The receptors here all came from a male donor in good health and CMV-seronegative.

This clone was counted only a few times. V gene TRBV7-9 combines with J gene TRBJ2-2; D perhaps matches TRBD1 (6 bases). CDR3 size: 13 residues. V lost 8 bases and J 7 bases, leaving 14 bases between the germline ends. Germline CDR1 and CDR2: SEHNR and FQNEAQ (reference sequence). The CDR3 DNA sequence: TGTGCCAGCTCAAACAGGGAATTCGGGGAGCTGTTTTTT. Amino acid sequence: CASSNREFGELFF.

This chain links TRBV7-2 with TRBJ2-3; 9 nucleotides line up with TRBD1. The CDR3 covers 16 residues. Trimming cost V 0 bases and J 4 bases; bases outside gene matches: 5. CDR1 is SGHTA and CDR2 is FQGNSA in the germline V gene. CDR3 DNA: TGTGCCAGCAGCTTAGCGGGGACAGGGAACTCAGATACGCAGTATTTT. Translated: CASSLAGTGNSDTQYF.

J is TRBJ2-7 and V is TRBV5-4; 8 nucleotides align to TRBD1. This CDR3 comprises 13 residues. Germline trimming cut 2 bases from V and 7 bases from J; bases unmatched to any gene: 5. Germline V gene data show CDR1 as SGHNT and CDR2 as YYREEE (reference sequence). The CDR3 sequence: CASSFQGAGEQYF. The CDR3 DNA sequence: TGTGCCAGCAGCTTTCAGGGGGCAGGGGAGCAGTACTTC.

This CDR3 is CATTPLDSYEQYF. For the CDR3, the DNA is TGTGCCACGACACCGTTGGACAGCTACGAGCAGTACTTC. The chain employs TRBV10-3 and TRBJ2-7; D may be TRBD1 (6 bases). The germline V and J ends were trimmed by 10 bases and 3 bases, with 16 bases remaining between them. Germline V gene data show CDR1 as ENHRY and CDR2 as SYGVKD. The CDR3 runs 13 residues.

The gene calls are TRBV5-1 and TRBJ2-1; TRBD2 matches 11 bases. The V gene end was trimmed by 0 bases and the J gene end by 7 bases; junction bases not matched to a gene: 6. Per the germline V gene, CDR1 is SGHRS and CDR2 is YFSETQ. The CDR3 contains 16 residues. CDR3 region: CASSLGLAGGWNEQFF. CDR3 coding DNA: TGCGCCAGCAGCTTGGGCCTAGCGGGAGGTTGGAATGAGCAGTTCTTC.